This T cell receptor (beta chain) originates from a study of cytomegalovirus exposure and HLA in healthy donors. Study overall: Within the Caucasian-associated ancestry cluster were approximately 77% of the roughly 380 genotyped donors.

The CDR3 has 19 amino acids. V trimming: 2 bases; J trimming: 2 bases; junction bases outside the gene matches: 13. Germline lookup yields CDR1 KGHSH and CDR2 LQKENI. PCR employed 60 Vbeta and 13 Jbeta primers. TCRdb's table, derived via immunoSEQ multiplex PCR, lists solely in-frame clones and lacks some. The profile shows some 160,000 clones, about 82% of them singletons. Findings of the study overall: Most of the TCR beta V segments (in an earlier analysis) were productive either about 87% or about 30% of the time.

As regards this clone: Its antigen remains unidentified.

This sequence was found in a male donor in good health and CMV-seronegative. The sequencing sample was made of PBMCs. This sequence joins TRBV18 and TRBJ1-5; 9 bases line up with TRBD1. CDR3 in amino acids: CASSPRGQGGLSGNQPQHF. CDR3 bases: TGTGCCAGCTCACCAAGGGGACAGGGTGGGTTAAGTGGCAATCAGCCCCAGCATTTT.